This TCR beta chain originates from a study of breast tumors, draining lymph nodes, adjacent tissues. Study-level points and caveats: The lymph node origin of tumor T cells was framed as consistent with a hypothesis, not demonstrated. Tumor and nontumor repertoires were significantly more similar in luminal-like than in basal-like breast cancer. The data were judged consistent with most tumor T cells coming from lymph node and expanding in tumor.

The ends lost 4 bases at V and 0 bases at J; junction bases unmatched: 3. The germline V gene has CDR1 LNHDA and CDR2 SQIVND (reference sequence). The CDR3 totals 15 residues. Breast cancer patients provided tissue from their axillary draining lymph nodes. TCRdb passed the multiplex PCR reads through MiXCR, listing each CDR3 protein once. The repertoire includes 170,000 or so distinct CDR3 sequences, about 30% of them detected once, and approximately 4.2% sits in the top ten. This clonotype has at least ten counts. The antigen is undetermined. The TCR comes from a female donor with breast cancer. Some clones in this sample may be carry-over from other donors' samples. Specimen: axillary lymph node tissue. The V and J genes are TRBV19 and TRBJ2-7; 10 bases line up with TRBD2. In DNA, the CDR3 is TGTGCCAGTAGTACGAGCGGGAGGGCCTCCTACGAGCAGTACTTC. Translated, it gives CASSTSGRASYEQYF.